This TCR beta chain was profiled in a study of cytomegalovirus exposure and HLA in healthy donors. Looking at the study overall: Of roughly 400 genotyped donors, about 80% clustered with self-reported Caucasian donors. General observations from the study: Sequencing depth roughly uniform across donors was assumed in presence/absence analyses.

This clone occurred a few times. What it recognizes is unknown. Primers included in the PCR were 60 Vbeta and 13 Jbeta primers. Profiled with immunoSEQ multiplex PCR; TCRdb holds only in-frame clones, not every one. The sample consists of roughly 150,000 clones, around 86% of them appearing once. Trimming took off 5 bases at V and 9 bases at J, with 20 bases between the two ends. The CDR3 runs 15 residues. Germline assignment: CDR1 SGHNT and CDR2 YENEEA. The specimen sequenced was PBMCs. The rearrangement uses TRBV11-3 and TRBJ2-1; a possible D gene is TRBD1 (6 bases). This clonotype originated in a female donor in good health and CMV-seronegative. In DNA form, the CDR3 reads TGTGCCAGCAGCGCGACCAGGGGATTAAGGGGTGAGCAGTTCTTC. This translates into CASSATRGLRGEQFF.